These 30 T cell receptor beta chains share one sample of origin, sequenced in a study of T-cell memory formation after mild COVID-19. TCRdb fed the 5' RACE reads into MiXCR, producing one record per CDR3 protein. The sample records some 450,000 distinct CDR3 sequences, roughly 20% being singletons. Sample: PBMCs or a T cell subset sorted from them (not recorded which). These receptors all come from an adult woman who had mild COVID-19 (a few samples of this study predate the infection). Cell type and time point are not known.

This clonotype has only a few counts. This chain joins TRBV5-4 and TRBJ2-3, with D perhaps assigned TRBD1 or TRBD2 (5 bases each). This CDR3 has 15 residues. V lost 4 bases, J lost 6 bases, and 18 bases lay in between. The germline gives CDR1 SGHNT, CDR2 YYREEE (reference sequence). CDR3 sequence (DNA): TGTGCCAGCAGCCTCGTCGAGGGGCGGAGGGATACGCAGTATTTT. Translated: CASSLVEGRRDTQYF. Supplemented by reference TRBV5-4 and TRBJ2-3, the full variable domain reads ETGVTQSPTHLIKTRGQQVTLRCSSQSGHNTVSWYQQALGQGPQFIFQYYREEENGRGNFPPRFSGLQFPNYSSELNVNALELDDSALYLCASSLVEGRRDTQYFGPGTRLTVL.

This clonotype was seen a handful of times. V usage is TRBV9 and J usage is TRBJ2-7; D unclear. The CDR3 runs to 14 residues. Trimming left V 4 bases short and J 0 bases short, with 11 bases between. CDR1 and CDR2 from the germline V gene are SGDLS and YYNGEE. The CDR3 is CASSPYRSSYEQYF. In nucleotides, the CDR3 is TGTGCCAGCAGCCCTTATAGGAGCTCCTACGAGCAGTACTTC.

This clonotype showed up many times. The chain links TRBV7-2 to TRBJ1-6; D is ambiguous. Germline CDR1 and CDR2: SGHTA and FQGNSA. Deletions cut 7 bases from V and 0 bases from J, with 13 bases between. The CDR3 is 16 residues long. DNA of the CDR3: TGTGCCAGCACCCCTATCAGGTTCTCCTATAATTCACCCCTCCACTTT. Protein sequence: CASTPIRFSYNSPLHF.

As regards this clonotype: At one boundary the junction diverges from the germline segment, which might be a read error. The genes are TRBV11-2 and TRBJ2-3; 10 nucleotides match TRBD1. The CDR3 runs 13 residues. Germline V gene data show CDR1 as SGHAT and CDR2 as FQNNGV. The CDR3 region is CASSLDSGTGEHF. The CDR3 nucleotides read TGTGCCAGCAGCTTAGATTCGGGGACAGGGGAGCATTTT.

In this sample, this clonotype turned up a few times. V usage is TRBV18 and J usage is TRBJ2-1; 13 bases line up with TRBD2. J was trimmed by 10 bases and V by 4 bases; bases with no gene match: 4. Germline CDR1 and CDR2: KGHSH and LQKENI. The CDR3 has 14 residues. CDR3 in amino acids: CASSLGLAGEEQFF. The CDR3 DNA sequence: TGTGCCAGCTCACTTGGACTAGCGGGGGAAGAGCAGTTCTTC. Complete variable domain (other parts from reference TRBV18 and TRBJ2-1): NAGVMQNPRHLVRRRGQEARLRCSPMKGHSHVYWYRQLPEEGLKFMVYLQKENIIDESGMPKERFSAEFPKEGPSILRIQQVVRGDSAAYFCASSLGLAGEEQFFGPGTRLTVL.

This clonotype has at least ten counts. The chain employs TRBV5-1 and TRBJ2-7, with no clear D. The V gene's germline CDR1 is SGHRS and CDR2 YFSETQ. The CDR3 has 14 residues. V lost 0 bases to trimming and J lost 0 bases, with 7 bases between them. CDR3 region: CASSLDLSSYEQYF. CDR3 in DNA: TGCGCCAGCAGCTTGGACCTCAGCTCCTACGAGCAGTACTTC.

The V call is TRBV20-1, the J call TRBJ2-7; TRBD2 aligns across 9 bases. Germline lookup yields CDR1 DFQATT and CDR2 SNEGSKA (reference sequence). There are 11 residues in the CDR3. Trimming at V came to 7 bases and at J to 3 bases, leaving 1 base not matched to a gene. CDR3 amino acids: CSGLADYEQYF. CDR3 nucleotides: TGCAGTGGACTAGCGGACTACGAGCAGTACTTC.

This chain uses TRBV7-9 with TRBJ2-1; the match to TRBD2 covers 12 bases. Trimming took 5 bases from V and 7 from J; bases not matched to a gene: 6. The V gene's germline CDR1 is SEHNR and CDR2 FQNEAQ (reference sequence). The CDR3 runs to 15 residues. The DNA of the CDR3 is TGTGCCAGCAGCCGGACTAGCGGGAATGGGAATGAGCAGTTCTTC. Protein sequence: CASSRTSGNGNEQFF.

This clonotype occurred a few times. The V gene is TRBV12-3 or TRBV12-4, the J gene TRBJ1-1; D is unresolved. CDR3 length: 14 amino acids. Trimming removed 5 bases at V and 4 bases at J, with 14 bases between. CDR3 sequence: CASSPLLSSTEAFF. The CDR3 coding sequence is TGTGCCAGCAGTCCTCTCTTGAGCAGCACTGAAGCTTTCTTT.

This clonotype was seen a handful of times. This rearrangement joins TRBV10-3 to TRBJ1-3; the D is unclear. The V gene lost 0 bases and the J gene lost 0 bases, with 9 bases spanning the gap. This CDR3 region has 16 residues. CDR1 is ENHRY, CDR2 SYGVKD, per germline. CDR3 amino acids: CAISESGVLSGNTIYF. CDR3 nucleotide sequence: TGTGCCATCAGTGAGTCAGGCGTCCTCTCTGGAAACACCATATATTTT.

This chain connects TRBV6-5 to TRBJ2-1; D uncertain. The CDR3 contains 16 residues. V was pared by 5 bases and J by 2 bases, with 16 bases between. Germline-derived CDR1 and CDR2 are MNHEY and SVGAGI. The DNA of the CDR3 is TGTGCCAGCAGTCCCTTCCGGGCGGCTACCTACAATGAGCAGTTCTTC. Translated, it gives CASSPFRAATYNEQFF.

This clonotype has a count of ten or more. The V gene is TRBV4-1, the J gene TRBJ2-3, with D perhaps assigned TRBD1 or TRBD2 (5 bases each). The V end was cut by 0 bases, the J end by 1 base, with 8 bases between. The CDR3 runs 15 residues. Germline V gives CDR1 MGHRA, CDR2 YSYEKL. CDR3 DNA sequence: TGCGCCAGCAGCCAAGATGGGACCCGCACAGATACGCAGTATTTT. Translated, it gives CASSQDGTRTDTQYF.

This clonotype was detected a few times. V gene TRBV2 combines with J gene TRBJ2-1, with a possible D match to TRBD1 (5 bases). The CDR3 covers 13 residues. Germline lookup yields CDR1 SNHLY and CDR2 FYNNEI. V gave up 4 bases and J gave up 7 bases, with 11 bases separating them. CDR3: CASSVDTANEQFF. CDR3 sequence (DNA): TGTGCCAGCAGTGTGGACACTGCAAATGAGCAGTTCTTC.

This clonotype was seen only a few times. This chain links TRBV7-9 with TRBJ2-5, with TRBD2 identical over 10 bases. The length of the CDR3 is 15 residues. In germline, CDR1 is SEHNR, CDR2 FQNEAQ (reference sequence). Trimming at V came to 5 bases and at J to 5 bases, leaving 8 bases not matched to a gene. The CDR3 spells CASSLSSGSLETQYF. The CDR3 coding sequence is TGTGCCAGCAGCCTATCTAGCGGGAGCTTGGAGACCCAGTACTTC.

This clonotype was counted ten times or more. V is TRBV20-1 and J is TRBJ2-1, with 11 bases lining up with TRBD2. V trimming: 5 bases; J trimming: 6 bases; junction bases outside the gene matches: 6. Germline V CDR1 and CDR2: DFQATT, SNEGSKA (reference sequence). The CDR3 runs 14 residues. CDR3 loop: CSAVSGGAGNEQFF. The CDR3 DNA reads as TGCAGTGCTGTTAGCGGGGGGGCCGGCAATGAGCAGTTCTTC.

This clonotype has just a few counts. The J gene is TRBJ1-1, the V gene TRBV27; a possible D gene is TRBD1 (5 bases). CDR3 length equals 13 residues. Germline V gives CDR1 MNHEY, CDR2 SMNVEV (reference sequence). V was pared by 6 bases and J by 10 bases, with 18 bases between. CDR3 in DNA: TGTGCCAGCAGCCCAGCCGGGACGGGGGGAGCTTTCTTT. It translates to CASSPAGTGGAFF.

The V gene is TRBV20-1, the J gene TRBJ1-1; 7 bases match TRBD1. This CDR3 region has 17 residues. Germline CDR1 reads DFQATT; CDR2 reads SNEGSKA (reference sequence). The junction had 17 bases not matched to a gene; V was cut back by 7 bases and J by 0 bases. The CDR3 is CSVRTGALVLVNTEAFF. The CDR3 bases are TGCAGTGTTCGTACAGGGGCTTTGGTTTTGGTGAACACTGAAGCTTTCTTT.

V usage is TRBV15 and J usage is TRBJ2-5; 11 nucleotides line up with TRBD2. This CDR3 has 18 residues. The germline gives CDR1 LNHNV, CDR2 YYDKDF (reference sequence). V was pared by 5 bases and J by 1 base, with 12 bases of the junction left unmatched. CDR3 in amino acids: CATSSPGTSGGSQETQYF. DNA of the CDR3: TGTGCCACCAGCTCACCCGGGACTAGCGGTGGATCCCAAGAGACCCAGTACTTC.

This clonotype occurred a few times. J is TRBJ1-2 and V is TRBV4-3; D gene uncertain. The CDR3 totals 14 residues. Trimming stripped 3 bases from V and 3 bases from J, with 11 bases between. In germline, CDR1 is LGHNA, CDR2 YSLEER. The CDR3 DNA sequence: TGCGCCAGCAGCCATCAAGGGAGGGACTATGGCTACACCTTC. This gives the protein CASSHQGRDYGYTF.

This clonotype was picked up a small number of times. The CDR3 spells CSVWDSTNYEQYF. For the CDR3, the DNA is TGCAGCGTCTGGGACAGCACTAACTACGAGCAGTACTTC. This sequence joins TRBV29-1 and TRBJ2-7, with 7 positions matching TRBD1. Germline CDR1 SQVTM, CDR2 ANQGSEA. With 6 bases clipped from V and 3 bases from J, the junction kept 8 bases outside the gene matches. The CDR3 covers 13 residues.

This clonotype has ten or more counts. This chain joins TRBV12-3 or TRBV12-4 and TRBJ2-1; TRBD2 aligns across 9 bases. Trimming cost V 4 bases and J 8 bases; bases outside gene matches: 15. The length of the CDR3 is 17 residues. The CDR3 bases are TGTGCCAGCAGTTCCCTCCCCCAGCGGGGGGATAATGATGAGCAGTTCTTC. Amino acid sequence: CASSSLPQRGDNDEQFF.

This clonotype was detected only a few times. The chain links TRBV12-3 or TRBV12-4 to TRBJ2-1, with TRBD2 matching 10 bases. The CDR3 runs to 11 residues. V gave up 6 bases and J gave up 14 bases; unmatched junction bases: 4. The CDR3 nucleotides are TGTGCCAGCAGCCCCGGACTAGCGGAGTTCTTC. As protein: CASSPGLAEFF.

This clonotype was counted only a few times. The CDR3 DNA reads as TGTGCCACCAGTGATTTCTCCAGTCACTATGGCTACACCTTC. Amino acids: CATSDFSSHYGYTF. The chain carries TRBV24-1 and TRBJ1-2; D is unclear. CDR1 and CDR2 from the germline V gene are KGHDR and SFDVKD. CDR3 size: 14 residues. V was pared by 1 base and J by 3 bases, with 8 bases between.

The rearrangement links TRBV12-3 or TRBV12-4 to TRBJ2-3; TRBD2 aligns across 13 bases. V was pared by 5 bases and J by 8 bases, with 7 bases of the junction left unmatched. The CDR3 has 15 residues. CDR3 coding DNA: TGTGCCAGCAGTCCATGGGGACTAGCGGGGAGTACGCAGTATTTT. It translates to CASSPWGLAGSTQYF.

This clonotype has only a few counts. The chain links TRBV20-1 to TRBJ2-1; D assignment may be TRBD1 or TRBD2 (5 bases each). CDR1 DFQATT and CDR2 SNEGSKA come from the germline V gene (reference sequence). V was clipped by 4 bases and J by 9 bases, with 16 bases between them. The CDR3 consists of 13 residues. In nucleotides, the CDR3 is TGCAGTGCTACTTCCGGGACGTTCATTGAGCAGTTCTTC. Encoded protein: CSATSGTFIEQFF.

J is TRBJ2-1 and V is TRBV11-3; D call uncertain. This CDR3 has 17 residues. Per germline, CDR1 SGHNT and CDR2 YENEEA. V dropped 5 bases and J dropped 2 bases, with 19 bases sitting between them. CDR3 nucleotide sequence: TGTGCCAGCAGCCTGAGACTCACCGTACACCCCTACAATGAGCAGTTCTTC. As protein: CASSLRLTVHPYNEQFF.

This clonotype came up a few times. The gene calls are TRBV7-2 and TRBJ1-2, with D unclear. The CDR3 length is 11 residues. V was pared by 1 base and J by 9 bases, with 6 bases between. Germline V CDR1 and CDR2: SGHTA, FQGNSA. The CDR3 protein is CASSLDVSYTF. The CDR3 nucleotides are TGTGCCAGCAGCTTAGATGTGAGCTACACCTTC.

This clonotype was detected a few times. The gene calls are TRBV12-3 or TRBV12-4 and TRBJ2-5; 8 bases agree with TRBD1. V lost 5 bases and J lost 5; bases outside the gene matches: 7. This CDR3 has 14 amino acids. CDR3: CASSADRGRETQYF. CDR3 bases: TGTGCCAGCAGTGCTGACAGGGGTCGGGAGACCCAGTACTTC.

This clonotype showed up many times. The genes are TRBV4-3 and TRBJ1-5; 7 positions agree with TRBD1. This CDR3 has 18 residues. The trim removed 0 bases at V and 5 bases at J, leaving 13 bases unmatched. The germline V gene encodes CDR1 LGHNA and CDR2 YSLEER. CDR3: CASSQDIERTGDDQPQHF. CDR3 DNA sequence: TGCGCCAGCAGCCAAGATATTGAACGGACAGGCGATGATCAGCCCCAGCATTTT.

The rearrangement uses TRBV19 and TRBJ1-1; the D is unclear. From germline, CDR1 is LNHDA and CDR2 SQIVND (reference sequence). The CDR3 contains 15 residues. Trimming pared 1 base from V and 4 bases from J, leaving 13 bases between. The CDR3 coding sequence is TGTGCCAGTAGTATAGTCCTGGGAGGGAGCACTGAAGCTTTCTTT. This translates into CASSIVLGGSTEAFF.